This entry features one TCR beta chain sequence. Its cognate antigen has yet to be identified. The junction does not match germline at one end; this may be a read error. This sample stems from a study of beta chain features in type 1 diabetes (dated by TCRdb to 2017 to 2018). For context, the study as a whole: Patients and healthy donors did not differ in mean age, gender distribution, total cell number or subset yield. A total of roughly 100 million sorted cells were examined across all samples, and a strong correlation was observed between cell number per subset and RNA yield. The study compared TCRB repertoires of sorted circulating CD4+ T cell subsets between recently diagnosed type 1 diabetes patients and matched healthy donors. Regulatory and stem cell-like memory subsets were obtained from only 8 patients and roughly 8 healthy donors, while naive and central memory subsets were obtained from all 30 or so donors.

The CDR3 runs 12 amino acids, cysteine and phenylalanine included. Only the CDR3 region is kept as DNA, spanning 36 bases read in frame from base 1. The germline V gene (reference sequence) supplies CDR1 GTSNPN and CDR2 SVGIG. The High Capacity cDNA Reverse Transcription Kit was used to reverse transcribe all of the isolated RNA, meaning that expressed TCRB transcripts were what got sequenced. Deep immunoSEQ sequencing was applied to naive, central memory and regulatory T cell samples, giving an average of roughly 3.5 million total reads per sample. After sorted cells were lysed in RLT buffer, RNA was extracted with DNase-treated RNeasy Micro or Mini kits, with the choice depending on cell number. To prevent cross-contamination, every cell subset was processed on its own, while patient and healthy donor samples were processed together. TCRB sequences were amplified from cDNA with the immunoSEQ multiplex PCR, producing 87-bp fragments spanning the CDR3 region. Sequencing of the amplicons was done on the Illumina HiSeq platform. For the original study's pipeline: PCR bias was computationally corrected using synthetic template baselines, reads within Hamming distance 2 were collapsed, and singletons that could not be merged were discarded. Reads were aligned against IMGT to assign V, D and J genes, CDR3 length and insertions or deletions at six rearrangement sites. Clonotype counts were normalized to sorted cell number within each subset before computing true diversity and Gini coefficients with the tcR R package. Repertoire sharing was quantified using the overlap coefficient calculated on TCRB nucleotide sequences. Out-of-frame TCRB sequences from naive cells were analyzed as a proxy for the pre-selection repertoire. Entries here come from immuneACCESS through TCRdb and include only in-frame sequences with V and J called. Some clones fail to appear in such tables; in the studies checked, an unresolved V gene covers under half of the shortfall, and the cause of the remainder is unknown. Clone size and the V and J calls come from that table; the DNA yielded D and trimming. The sample has about 250,000 clones on record, 11% of them singletons. The ten largest clones add up to more than 0.015% of the sample.

From each donor, a single peripheral blood sample of about 120 mL on average was drawn into heparinised tubes. A BD FACSAria II and a panel including CD45RO, CCR7, CD25, CD127, CD95 and CD27 were used to sort naive, central memory, regulatory and stem cell-like memory CD4+ T cells. All sorted populations exceeded 95% purity. PBMCs were separated immediately by Lymphoprep density gradient centrifugation and were stained directly, without being cultured. So that batch effects would be minimized, each experiment stained and sorted samples in pairs, pairing one healthy donor with one patient. Results and caveats for the whole study, not just this receptor: Because small numbers of individuals were included in the HLA sub-analyses, any influence of HLA type on TCRB rearrangement was left unresolved. Sequencing cDNA rather than genomic DNA could over-represent highly expressing activated cells, although activation and CD3 levels did not differ between groups. PCR might favor shorter templates, but patient and control samples were amplified and corrected together, so any skew would affect both groups equally. Naive, central memory and regulatory TCRB repertoires appeared to be more alike among patients than among healthy donors. In all four CD4+ subsets, TCRB CDR3 length was moderately but significantly shorter in type 1 diabetes patients. At VDJ recombination sites, patients with type 1 diabetes made fewer insertions and deleted more nucleotides, a pattern implying thymic rearrangement abnormalities.

The chain employs TRBV30 and TRBJ1-1; TRBD1 is a possible D gene, resting on 5 matching bases. Specimen: naive CD4+ T cells from blood. Taken with the paper, the label for cell subset or site translates to: true naive CD4+ T cells. This sequence originates from a man aged 25-45 years with type 1 diabetes. The nucleotide sequence reads TGTGCCTGGAAACCAGGGTCATCCATGTTCTTTTTT. The encoded protein is CAWKPGSSMFFF. The variable domain in full, with residues beyond the CDR3 obtained from the reference TRBV30 and TRBJ1-1 genes, is SQTIHQWPATLVQPVGSPLSLECTVEGTSNPNLYWYRQAAGRGLQLLFYSVGIGQISSEVPQNLSASRPQDRQFILSSKKLLLSDSGFYLCAWKPGSSMFFFGQGTRLTVV.